This is a list of T cell receptor beta chains from one sample in a study of human thymus T cells. Only in-frame clones appear in the TCRdb table, and some are missing; sequencing was by immunoSEQ multiplex PCR. The table shows about 78,000 clones, with just over 95% occurring only once. Sequencing was carried out using thymus tissue. Source of these receptors: a boy in the first two years of life with a congenital heart defect but otherwise immunologically healthy. Each CDR3 is given with its conserved first and last residue. A D gene is named only where the DNA matches it firmly. For some rows the clone size is stated as once, few or many, or as a class when expanded; others skip it.

D: -
V: TRBV28
J: TRBJ1-4
size: -
CDR3: CASSFILRRGSNEKLFF
DNA: TGTGCCAGCAGTTTTATCCTTCGTAGGGGCTCTAATGAAAAACTGTTTTTT

D: -
V: TRBV14
J: TRBJ1-5
size: -
CDR3: CASMSGRPSNQPQHF
DNA: TGTGCCAGCATGTCTGGCCGACCAAGCAATCAGCCCCAGCATTTT

D: -
V: TRBV7-9
J: TRBJ2-1
size: -
CDR3: CASSLVGRDEQFF
DNA: TGTGCCAGCAGCTTAGTTGGTAGGGATGAGCAGTTCTTC

D: -
V: TRBV5-6
J: TRBJ2-2
size: -
CDR3: CASNRGGGTGELFF
DNA: TGTGCCAGCAACAGGGGGGGCGGGACCGGGGAGCTGTTTTTT

D: TRBD2
V: TRBV27
J: TRBJ2-1
size: -
CDR3: CASSPKSREGSYNEQFF
DNA: TGTGCCAGCAGCCCAAAGTCGCGGGAGGGCTCCTACAATGAGCAGTTCTTC

D: TRBD1
V: TRBV4-1
J: TRBJ2-1
size: -
CDR3: CASSQEGSRGPSVRGEQFF
DNA: TGCGCCAGCAGCCAAGAAGGTTCCAGGGGGCCTAGCGTCCGGGGTGAGCAGTTCTTC

D: -
V: TRBV19
J: TRBJ1-5
size: once
CDR3: CASCFSSNQPQHF
DNA: TGTGCCAGTTGTTTTAGTAGCAATCAGCCCCAGCATTTT

D: -
V: TRBV9
J: TRBJ2-1
size: -
CDR3: CASSPLGYRNEQFF
DNA: TGTGCCAGCAGCCCCTTGGGCTATCGGAATGAGCAGTTCTTC

D: -
V: TRBV5-1
J: TRBJ2-3
size: once
CDR3: CASSLERLTDTQYF
DNA: TGCGCCAGCAGCTTGGAGCGCCTCACAGATACGCAGTATTTT

D: TRBD1
V: TRBV2
J: TRBJ1-1
size: -
CDR3: CASRARDRRNTEAFF
DNA: TGTGCCAGCAGGGCAAGGGACAGACGGAACACTGAAGCTTTCTTT

D: -
V: TRBV27
J: TRBJ2-2
size: -
CDR3: CASSFIYRGTNTGELFF
DNA: TGTGCCAGCAGTTTCATTTACCGCGGGACCAACACCGGGGAGCTGTTTTTT

D: -
V: TRBV14
J: TRBJ1-4
size: once
CDR3: CASSQTITGGTSVF
DNA: TGTGCCAGCAGCCAAACGATAACAGGAGGGACTTCTGTTTTT

D: -
V: TRBV11-2
J: TRBJ2-3
size: -
CDR3: CASSRASVYTDTQYF
DNA: TGTGCCAGCAGTAGGGCTAGCGTCTACACAGATACGCAGTATTTT

D: -
V: TRBV5-1
J: TRBJ2-5
size: -
CDR3: CASSGDLKPKWETQYF
DNA: TGCGCCAGCAGCGGGGACCTCAAGCCAAAATGGGAGACCCAGTACTTC

D: -
V: TRBV6-5
J: TRBJ2-5
size: -
CDR3: CASSSYDREETQYF
DNA: TGTGCCAGCAGTTCCTATGACAGAGAAGAGACCCAGTACTTC

D: -
V: TRBV25-1
J: TRBJ1-1
size: -
CDR3: CASSWGADEAFF
DNA: TGTGCCAGCAGTTGGGGGGCAGACGAAGCTTTCTTT

D: -
V: TRBV7-9
J: TRBJ1-1
size: -
CDR3: CASSLQTSRGNTEAFF
DNA: TGTGCCAGCAGCTTACAAACTTCGAGGGGGAACACTGAAGCTTTCTTT

D: -
V: TRBV4-3
J: TRBJ2-5
size: -
CDR3: CASSQAIRHAIGTQYF
DNA: TGCGCCAGCAGCCAGGCTATCCGACACGCTATTGGGACCCAGTACTTC

D: -
V: TRBV4-1
J: TRBJ2-6
size: -
CDR3: CASSQDGGSTISGANVLTF
DNA: TGCGCCAGCAGCCAAGACGGGGGTAGCACCATCTCTGGGGCCAACGTCCTGACTTTC

D: -
V: TRBV28
J: TRBJ2-7
size: -
CDR3: CASQGKRDEQYF
DNA: TGTGCCAGCCAGGGAAAGAGGGACGAGCAGTACTTC

D: -
V: TRBV7-9
J: TRBJ2-7
size: -
CDR3: CASSSLGSHEQYF
DNA: TGTGCCAGCAGCTCCCTAGGGTCCCACGAGCAGTACTTC

D: -
V: TRBV27
J: TRBJ2-1
size: -
CDR3: CASREPNIPGPTYNEQFF
DNA: TGTGCCAGCAGAGAACCTAATATACCGGGACCGACCTACAATGAGCAGTTCTTC

D: TRBD2
V: TRBV6-4
J: TRBJ2-1
size: -
CDR3: CASSPGGLAGPLFPNEQFF
DNA: TGTGCCAGCAGTCCCGGGGGACTAGCGGGGCCTCTTTTCCCCAATGAGCAGTTCTTC

D: -
V: TRBV5-6
J: TRBJ1-2
size: -
CDR3: CASSPRGGEDGDGYTF
DNA: TGTGCCAGCAGCCCCCGGGGGGGGGAGGATGGAGATGGCTACACCTTC

D: TRBD1
V: TRBV11-3
J: TRBJ2-7
size: -
CDR3: CASKGGQTYEQYF
DNA: TGTGCCAGCAAAGGGGGACAGACCTACGAGCAGTACTTC

D: TRBD1
V: TRBV5-6
J: TRBJ2-5
size: -
CDR3: CASSPTTTGLGNQETQYF
DNA: TGTGCCAGCAGCCCGACTACGACAGGGCTCGGGAACCAAGAGACCCAGTACTTC

D: -
V: TRBV5-4
J: TRBJ2-1
size: -
CDR3: CASSFDSPGGNEQFF
DNA: TGTGCCAGCAGCTTCGACAGCCCCGGGGGCAATGAGCAGTTCTTC

D: TRBD1
V: TRBV6-1
J: TRBJ2-5
size: -
CDR3: CASRDRVEQETQYF
DNA: TGTGCCAGCAGGGACAGGGTTGAACAAGAGACCCAGTACTTC

D: -
V: TRBV5-1
J: TRBJ2-3
size: -
CDR3: CASNDRKVTDTQYF
DNA: TGCGCCAGCAACGATAGGAAGGTCACAGATACGCAGTATTTT

D: -
V: TRBV25-1
J: TRBJ1-2
size: once
CDR3: CASSEASNYGYTF
DNA: TGTGCCAGCAGTGAGGCTTCTAACTATGGCTACACCTTC

D: -
V: TRBV7-6
J: TRBJ2-1
size: -
CDR3: CASSLTLGKGLHNEQFF
DNA: TGTGCCAGCAGCTTAACCTTAGGAAAGGGACTTCACAATGAGCAGTTCTTC

D: -
V: TRBV2
J: TRBJ2-3
size: once
CDR3: CASVTLRGDTDTQYF
DNA: TGTGCCAGCGTTACACTCAGGGGGGACACAGATACGCAGTATTTT

D: TRBD1
V: TRBV5-1
J: TRBJ2-3
size: -
CDR3: CASSLRRGQGWYF
DNA: TGCGCCAGCAGCTTGCGCCGGGGACAGGGCTGGTATTTT

D: -
V: TRBV27
J: TRBJ1-2
size: -
CDR3: CASSLCGRGYTF
DNA: TGTGCCAGCAGTTTATGTGGGCGCGGCTACACCTTC

D: TRBD1
V: TRBV28
J: TRBJ2-1
size: -
CDR3: CASSRDRAFYEQFF
DNA: TGTGCCAGCAGCCGGGACAGGGCTTTTTACGAGCAGTTCTTC

D: TRBD1
V: TRBV7-9
J: TRBJ1-4
size: -
CDR3: CASSKRQGAAATNEKLFF
DNA: TGTGCCAGCAGCAAGAGACAGGGAGCTGCTGCAACTAATGAAAAACTGTTTTTT

D: TRBD2
V: TRBV19
J: TRBJ2-5
size: -
CDR3: CASSRKTSGQETQYF
DNA: TGTGCCAGTAGCCGAAAAACTAGCGGGCAAGAGACCCAGTACTTC

D: -
V: TRBV4-1
J: TRBJ2-7
size: -
CDR3: CASSPQVVRYEQYF
DNA: TGCGCCAGCAGCCCACAGGTGGTGCGTTACGAGCAGTACTTC

D: -
V: TRBV18
J: TRBJ1-1
size: -
CDR3: CASSPPQGTPEAFF
DNA: TGTGCCAGCTCACCACCGCAAGGGACCCCTGAAGCTTTCTTT

D: TRBD1
V: TRBV11-1
J: TRBJ1-6
size: -
CDR3: CASSVRQGVGNSPLHF
DNA: TGTGCCAGCAGCGTCAGACAGGGGGTGGGTAATTCACCCCTCCACTTT

D: -
V: TRBV7-2
J: TRBJ2-7
size: -
CDR3: CASSLDLKGTNSSYEQYF
DNA: TGTGCCAGCAGCTTAGACCTCAAGGGAACCAATAGCTCCTACGAGCAGTACTTC

D: TRBD2
V: TRBV4-2
J: TRBJ2-1
size: -
CDR3: CASSQVGAGGPRNEQFF
DNA: TGTGCCAGCAGCCAAGTCGGGGCGGGAGGGCCCCGCAATGAGCAGTTCTTC

D: -
V: TRBV19
J: TRBJ1-6
size: -
CDR3: CASSIFGGVSNSPLHF
DNA: TGTGCCAGTAGTATATTTGGCGGGGTTTCAAATTCACCCCTCCACTTT

D: -
V: TRBV28
J: TRBJ2-2
size: -
CDR3: CASSLDPTPAGELFF
DNA: TGTGCCAGCAGTTTGGACCCGACCCCCGCCGGGGAGCTGTTTTTT

D: TRBD1
V: TRBV4-3
J: TRBJ2-2
size: -
CDR3: CASSQDLMGDRGFGGELFF
DNA: TGCGCCAGCAGCCAAGATCTAATGGGGGACAGGGGTTTCGGCGGGGAGCTGTTTTTT

D: -
V: TRBV11-2
J: TRBJ2-3
size: -
CDR3: CASSLFPVSSSDTQYF
DNA: TGTGCCAGCAGCTTATTCCCCGTTAGCTCATCAGATACGCAGTATTTT

D: -
V: TRBV5-6
J: TRBJ2-1
size: -
CDR3: CASSLRKSSSYNEQFF
DNA: TGTGCCAGCAGCTTGAGGAAGAGCAGCTCCTACAATGAGCAGTTCTTC

D: -
V: TRBV29-1
J: TRBJ1-1
size: -
CDR3: CSARVGDTEAFF
DNA: TGCAGCGCGCGGGTCGGCGACACTGAAGCTTTCTTT

D: -
V: TRBV4-3
J: TRBJ2-1
size: -
CDR3: CASSQGFSTPGEQFF
DNA: TGCGCCAGCAGCCAAGGGTTCTCGACTCCTGGGGAGCAGTTCTTC

D: -
V: TRBV5-6
J: TRBJ2-7
size: -
CDR3: CASSLEAGAGDEQYF
DNA: TGTGCCAGCAGCTTGGAGGCAGGGGCGGGGGACGAGCAGTACTTC

D: -
V: TRBV21-1
J: TRBJ2-3
size: -
CDR3: CASTPGQGISSTDTQYF
DNA: TGTGCCAGCACCCCCGGACAGGGAATCTCTAGCACAGATACGCAGTATTTT

D: -
V: TRBV10-2
J: TRBJ2-5
size: -
CDR3: CASSESLGVQETQYF
DNA: TGCGCCAGCAGTGAGTCTTTAGGGGTTCAGGAGACCCAGTACTTC

D: TRBD1
V: TRBV4-1
J: TRBJ1-3
size: -
CDR3: CASSPRRQGALRSGNTIYF
DNA: TGCGCCAGCAGCCCGAGGCGACAGGGGGCTCTCCGCTCTGGAAACACCATATATTTT

D: TRBD1
V: TRBV4-2
J: TRBJ1-2
size: -
CDR3: CASSLEQGARYGYTF
DNA: TGTGCCAGCAGCCTCGAACAGGGGGCCCGATATGGCTACACCTTC

D: -
V: TRBV4-1
J: TRBJ1-1
size: -
CDR3: CASSQEGITGATEAFF
DNA: TGCGCCAGCAGCCAAGAAGGCATAACCGGTGCCACTGAAGCTTTCTTT

D: -
V: TRBV2
J: TRBJ2-7
size: -
CDR3: CASSGGEADSYEQYF
DNA: TGTGCCAGCAGTGGAGGGGAAGCGGACTCCTACGAGCAGTACTTC

D: -
V: TRBV11-3
J: TRBJ2-3
size: -
CDR3: CASSLGGMHTQYF
DNA: TGTGCCAGCAGCTTAGGGGGCATGCATACGCAGTATTTT